This T cell receptor beta chain was observed in a study of blood T cell repertoires in COVID-19. About the research overall: T cells, B-cell-depleted T cells, or PBMCs provided the cDNA or gDNA that served as material.

Assay: immunoSEQ multiplex PCR; the TCRdb copy retains only in-frame clones and omits some. The sample lists 87,000 or so clones, more than 85% occurring once. V was clipped by 3 bases and J by 7 bases, with 5 bases between them. Germline V gene data show CDR1 as KGHDR and CDR2 as SFDVKD. The CDR3 is made up of 12 amino acids. The sample consisted of peripheral blood. The V gene is TRBV24-1, the J gene TRBJ2-2; no clear D. The sequence derives from a man aged 35 to 55 with acute or convalescent COVID-19. The CDR3 DNA follows: TGTGCCACCAGTGATGAGGTCGGGGAGCTGTTTTTT. As protein: CATSDEVGELFF.